These 22 T cell receptor beta chains came from one sample sequenced in a study of blood T cell repertoires in COVID-19. Profiling relied on immunoSEQ multiplex PCR, and the TCRdb table lists in-frame clones only, not all of them. The top ten clones hold over 1.2% of a sample with 200,000 to 300,000 clones, more than 75% of them seen once. The sample consisted of peripheral blood. These receptors originate from a woman between 40 and 55 years old who had recovered from COVID-19.

The V and J genes are TRBV7-9 and TRBJ2-5; 8 bases align to TRBD2. Germline V gene data show CDR1 as SEHNR and CDR2 as FQNEAQ (reference sequence). With V trimmed by 4 bases and J by 4 bases, 5 bases remained unmatched. The CDR3 runs to 14 residues. This chain's CDR3 is CASSSAGGPETQYF. CDR3 sequence (DNA): TGTGCCAGCAGCTCCGCGGGGGGCCCAGAGACCCAGTACTTC. Complete variable domain (other parts from reference TRBV7-9 and TRBJ2-5): DTGVSQNPRHKITKRGQNVTFRCDPISEHNRLYWYRQTLGQGPEFLTYFQNEAQLEKSRLLSDRFSAERPKGSFSTLEIQRTEQGDSAMYLCASSSAGGPETQYFGPGTRLLVL.

J is TRBJ1-1 and V is TRBV28; 10 positions match TRBD1. Losses at the gene ends were 6 bases for V and 3 bases for J; bases not matched to a gene: 4. The length of the CDR3 is 14 residues. Germline assignment: CDR1 MDHEN and CDR2 SYDVKM. CDR3 loop: CASSPGQGDTEAFF. DNA of the CDR3: TGTGCCAGCAGCCCCGGACAGGGGGACACTGAAGCTTTCTTT.

This clone has just one count. V gene TRBV11-2 combines with J gene TRBJ2-1, with TRBD2 matching over 9 bases. The CDR3 runs 17 residues. Germline CDR1 reads SGHAT; CDR2 reads FQNNGV. V trimming: 3 bases; J trimming: 0 bases; junction bases outside the gene matches: 6. The CDR3 DNA reads as TGTGCCAGCAGCTTGAAAGAGCGGGGGGCCTCCTACAATGAGCAGTTCTTC. It codes for CASSLKERGASYNEQFF.

The chain employs TRBV6-2 or TRBV6-3 and TRBJ2-1; 10 bases map to TRBD2. CDR3 length: 16 amino acids. J was trimmed by 7 bases and V by 2 bases; bases with no gene match: 8. Germline-derived CDR1 and CDR2 are MNHEY and SVGEGT. In DNA form, the CDR3 reads TGTGCCAGCAGTTACCCACTAGCGGGGTCCCCTAATGAGCAGTTCTTC. This codes for CASSYPLAGSPNEQFF.

The V and J genes are TRBV12-2 and TRBJ1-5. TRBV12-2 represents a pseudogene. This CDR3 region has 16 residues. CDR3: CASRVEWTGVGQPQHF. CDR3 DNA: TGTGCAAGTCGCGTAGAGTGGACCGGGGTAGGTCAGCCCCAGCATTTT.

This clone appeared a single time. The genes are TRBV7-2 and TRBJ2-1, with TRBD2 matching over 14 bases. The CDR3 loop spans 16 amino acids. J was trimmed by 6 bases and V by 6 bases; bases with no gene match: 7. Germline assignment: CDR1 SGHTA and CDR2 FQGNSA. This CDR3 reads CASSSTSGGAGNEQFF. DNA of the CDR3: TGTGCCAGCAGTTCGACTAGCGGGGGGGCGGGCAATGAGCAGTTCTTC.

This clone was observed a few times. The chain combines TRBV19 with TRBJ2-2, with D possibly being TRBD1 (6 bases). The CDR3 runs 14 residues. Trimming cost V 5 bases and J 4 bases, with 11 bases left between them. Germline V CDR1 and CDR2: LNHDA, SQIVND (reference sequence). CDR3 nucleotides: TGTGCCAGTAGTGTTACAGGGAGCACCGGGGAGCTGTTTTTT. Translating it yields CASSVTGSTGELFF. The full variable domain, rest sourced from reference TRBV19 and TRBJ2-2, is DGGITQSPKYLFRKEGQNVTLSCEQNLNHDAMYWYRQDPGQGLRLIYYSQIVNDFQKGDIAEGYSVSREKKESFPLTVTSAQKNPTAFYLCASSVTGSTGELFFGEGSRLTVL.

In its sample, this clone was seen many times. The chain recombines TRBV18 with TRBJ1-1, with D uncertain. This CDR3 is 13 amino acids long. Germline V gives CDR1 KGHSH, CDR2 LQKENI. V was clipped by 9 bases and J by 4 bases, with 15 bases between them. The CDR3 is CASKRSASTEAFF. In DNA form, the CDR3 reads TGTGCCAGTAAGCGGTCAGCTTCCACTGAAGCTTTCTTT. The entire variable domain, with the rest obtained from reference TRBV18 and TRBJ1-1, is as follows: NAGVMQNPRHLVRRRGQEARLRCSPMKGHSHVYWYRQLPEEGLKFMVYLQKENIIDESGMPKERFSAEFPKEGPSILRIQQVVRGDSAAYFCASKRSASTEAFFGQGTRLTVV.

The chain carries TRBV7-2 and TRBJ1-3, with no clear D. The V gene's germline CDR1 is SGHTA and CDR2 FQGNSA. The CDR3 runs to 12 residues. Trimming stripped 4 bases from V and 7 bases from J, with 8 bases between. The CDR3 reads CASSSVSNTIYF. As DNA, the CDR3 is TGTGCCAGCAGCTCCGTCTCGAACACCATATATTTT.

The J gene is TRBJ2-7, the V gene TRBV18, with D tentatively TRBD1 (6 bases). Trimming stripped 3 bases from V and 2 bases from J, with 17 bases between. The CDR3 is 16 residues long. Germline CDR1 and CDR2: KGHSH and LQKENI. The CDR3, as DNA: TGTGCCAGCTCACCGGCAGGGGTCCTGTTTACCTACGAGCAGTACTTC. Its translation: CASSPAGVLFTYEQYF.

On this clone: The junction does not match germline at one end; this may be a read error. The genes are TRBV5-6 and TRBJ2-7, with D perhaps TRBD1 (5 bases). This CDR3 is 13 amino acids long. Germline-derived CDR1 and CDR2 are SGHDT and YYEEEE. This chain's CDR3 is CAGSQTVSGEQYF. As DNA, the CDR3 is TGTGCCGGCAGCCAGACAGTGTCAGGCGAGCAGTACTTC.

This chain joins TRBV5-1 and TRBJ1-5; D gene ambiguous. Trimming stripped 1 base from V and 4 bases from J, with 9 bases between. Looked up from germline, CDR1 is SGHRS and CDR2 is YFSETQ. The CDR3 extends over 14 amino acids. The CDR3 DNA reads as TGCGCCAGCAGCTTGTTGCCCGAGAATCAGCCCCAGCATTTT. Its translation is CASSLLPENQPQHF.

The chain is built from TRBV30 and TRBJ1-1, with D unclear. Germline CDR1 is GTSNPN and CDR2 is SVGIG (reference sequence). V dropped 1 base and J dropped 1 base, with 13 bases sitting between them. This CDR3 has 15 residues. The CDR3 spells CAWSGGWGTNTEAFF. As DNA, the CDR3 is TGTGCCTGGAGTGGCGGGTGGGGAACGAACACTGAAGCTTTCTTT.

The V and J genes are TRBV5-1 and TRBJ2-7; D is possibly TRBD2 (5 bases). Trimming removed 4 bases at V and 5 bases at J, with 16 bases between. This CDR3 comprises 14 residues. In germline, CDR1 is SGHRS, CDR2 YFSETQ. CDR3 sequence (DNA): TGCGCCAGCAGCGCGGGCTGGGCGATGAACGAGCAGTACTTC. It codes for CASSAGWAMNEQYF.

V and J are TRBV4-1 and TRBJ2-7; perhaps TRBD2 as D (5 bases). Trimming removed 10 bases from V and 7 bases from J, with 23 bases in between. CDR1 MGHRA and CDR2 YSYEKL come from the germline V gene. The CDR3 has 14 residues. The CDR3 coding sequence is TGCGCCACCTCACCGACGAACGCCCCGGGAGAGCAGTACTTC. This encodes CATSPTNAPGEQYF.

CDR3 region: CASSRRLAGEIGELFF. The CDR3 DNA reads as TGTGCCAGCAGCCGAAGGCTAGCGGGGGAAATAGGGGAGCTGTTTTTT. The V gene is TRBV3-1 (or the pseudogene TRBV3-2), the J gene TRBJ2-2, with 10 bases lining up with TRBD2. The trim removed 4 bases at V and 8 bases at J, leaving 10 bases unmatched. Germline V CDR1 and CDR2: LGHDT, YNNKEL (reference sequence). The CDR3 length is 16 residues.

This sequence joins TRBV5-1 and TRBJ1-1, with 7 bases aligning to TRBD1. The CDR3 consists of 16 residues. Germline lookup yields CDR1 SGHRS and CDR2 YFSETQ. The junction had 13 bases not matched to a gene; V was cut back by 3 bases and J by 5 bases. CDR3 protein: CASSSGTVEVGTEAFF. For the CDR3, the DNA is TGCGCCAGCAGCTCCGGGACAGTGGAGGTGGGGACTGAAGCTTTCTTT.

The rearrangement uses TRBV27 and TRBJ2-4, with TRBD1 matching 9 bases. The J segment lost 10 bases and the V segment lost 5 bases, leaving 12 bases of the junction unmatched. The length of the CDR3 is 15 residues. The germline V gene encodes CDR1 MNHEY and CDR2 SMNVEV (reference sequence). The CDR3 region has the DNA TGTGCCAGCAGTCCACTGGGACAGGGCGAAGGGATTCAGTACTTC. It codes for CASSPLGQGEGIQYF.

Comment on this clone: Other nucleotide sequences from this sample produce the same CDR3. The rearrangement links TRBV27 to TRBJ2-5; the D is unclear. CDR1 is MNHEY and CDR2 is SMNVEV in the germline V gene (reference sequence). Trimming pared 5 bases from V and 0 bases from J, leaving 7 bases between. This CDR3 is 13 amino acids long. CDR3 in amino acids: CASSLRYQETQYF. In nucleotides, the CDR3 is TGTGCCAGCAGTCTAAGATACCAAGAGACCCAGTACTTC.

CDR3 nucleotide sequence: TGTGCCAGCTCACCGTTCCAGGGGGGTGCTGAAGCTTTCTTT. Its protein product is CASSPFQGGAEAFF. This chain joins TRBV18 and TRBJ1-1; 7 bases are a match to TRBD1. This CDR3 region has 14 residues. Per germline, CDR1 KGHSH and CDR2 LQKENI. V lost 3 bases and J lost 6; bases outside the gene matches: 7. The entire variable domain, with the rest obtained from reference TRBV18 and TRBJ1-1, is as follows: NAGVMQNPRHLVRRRGQEARLRCSPMKGHSHVYWYRQLPEEGLKFMVYLQKENIIDESGMPKERFSAEFPKEGPSILRIQQVVRGDSAAYFCASSPFQGGAEAFFGQGTRLTVV.

CDR3 coding DNA: TGTGCCAGCAGCCCCGAGACAGGGGGTAGGTACGAGCAGTACTTC. Amino acid sequence: CASSPETGGRYEQYF. The chain joins TRBV7-9 to TRBJ2-7, with 9 bases identical to TRBD1. The length of the CDR3 is 15 residues. Germline values: CDR1 SEHNR, CDR2 FQNEAQ (reference sequence). J gave up 4 bases and V 5 bases, and 9 bases lay outside the gene matches.

The DNA for the CDR3 is TGTGCCAGCAGCGGGGCAAACACCGGGGAGCTGTTTTTT. Amino acids: CASSGANTGELFF. The chain is built from TRBV5-5 and TRBJ2-2; TRBD1 might be the D (5 bases). The CDR3 has 13 residues. Deletions cut 4 bases from V and 2 bases from J, with 6 bases between. Per the germline V gene, CDR1 is SGHKS and CDR2 is YYEKEE (reference sequence).